A selection of T cell receptor beta chains follows, all from one sample in a study of shared clonotypes between healthy human individuals. Method: immunoSEQ multiplex PCR; TCRdb's copy keeps in-frame clones and lacks some. The repertoire has roughly 1,800,000 clones, about 95% of them found once; the top ten carry 1% to 1.5%. The sequenced material came from naive CD8+ T cells sorted from blood. The origin of the receptors is a young man in good health. Each CDR3 is given with its conserved first and last residue. The D gene is left open where the match is weak. The size field is filled for only some rows; it gives once, few, many or a size class.

v_call	d_call	j_call	clone_size	cdr3_nt	cdr3_aa
TRBV10-1	.	TRBJ1-3	.	TGCGCCAGCAGTGACCCCTTGGACGGAAGCTCTGGAAACACCATATATTTT	CASSDPLDGSSGNTIYF
TRBV29-1	.	TRBJ2-1	.	TGCAGCGTTGAAGTTGGCGGCGATGAGCAGTTCTTC	CSVEVGGDEQFF
TRBV4-3	TRBD2	TRBJ2-7	.	TGCGCCAGCAGCCAAGCTAGCGGGATCAACGAGCAGTACTTC	CASSQASGINEQYF
TRBV28	.	TRBJ1-2	once	TGTGCCAGCGTACCCTCCCCCGCACGGGGCTACACCTTC	CASVPSPARGYTF
TRBV4-1	.	TRBJ1-2	.	TGCGCCAGCAGCCAAGACGCAGCCACTAACTATGGCTACACCTTC	CASSQDAATNYGYTF
TRBV9	TRBD1	TRBJ1-4	.	TGTGCCAGCTCCCTGGGACAGGGGTTTGAAAAACTGTTTTTT	CASSLGQGFEKLFF
TRBV11-2	TRBD1	TRBJ1-1	.	TGTGCCAGCAGCCTCATACAGGGGATGAACACTGAAGCTTTCTTT	CASSLIQGMNTEAFF
TRBV7-9	.	TRBJ2-7	.	TGTGCCAGCAGCGTAACGGGATACTCCTACGAGCAGTACTTC	CASSVTGYSYEQYF
TRBV7-6	TRBD1	TRBJ2-2	.	TGTGCCAGCAGCCTAACCACAGGGGGACCGAACACCGGGGAGCTGTTTTTT	CASSLTTGGPNTGELFF
TRBV4-1	TRBD1	TRBJ1-1	.	TGCGCCAGCAGCCTTACGGGACAGGTGAACACTGAAGCTTTCTTT	CASSLTGQVNTEAFF
TRBV4-1	TRBD2	TRBJ2-1	.	TGCGCCAGCAGCACAACTAGCGGGAACTACAATGAGCAGTTCTTC	CASSTTSGNYNEQFF
TRBV7-9	TRBD1	TRBJ2-7	.	TGTGCCAGCAGCTGGGGACAGTCCGACTCCTACGAGCAGTACTTC	CASSWGQSDSYEQYF
TRBV5-6	.	TRBJ2-3	once	TGTGCCAGCAGCTTGGGTCCCCAAAGGGCACCAGATACGCAGTATTTT	CASSLGPQRAPDTQYF
TRBV4-1	.	TRBJ2-7	.	TGCGCCAGCAGCCAAGCACCCTCCGGGAAGGACGAGCAGTACTTC	CASSQAPSGKDEQYF